Listed here are 17 T cell receptor beta chains from one sample, sequenced in a study of breast tumors, draining lymph nodes, adjacent tissues. Breast cancer patients provided tissue from their axillary draining lymph nodes. Using its own MiXCR run on the multiplex PCR reads, TCRdb lists one record per CDR3 protein. This sample has 84,000 or so distinct CDR3 sequences, with around 28% found just once. The sequenced sample consisted of axillary lymph node tissue. The receptors were gathered from a female donor with breast cancer. Some clones in this sample may be carry-over from other donors' samples.

This clonotype was counted between two and nine times. Given a much more abundant clone one base away, this may be a read error. The V gene is TRBV14, the J gene TRBJ2-2; D gene ambiguous. The CDR3 contains 16 residues. CDR1 is SGHDN and CDR2 is FVKESK in the germline V gene. Trimming shortened V by 1 base and J by 2 bases, and 11 bases separated the two germline ends. The CDR3 coding sequence is TGTGCCAGCAGCCAAGCTCCAGACCCTAACACCGGGGAGCTGTTTTTT. Amino acid sequence: CASSQAPDPNTGELFF.

As to this clonotype: A much bigger clone sits one base away, suggesting this may be a read error. The chain recombines TRBV6-6 with TRBJ2-3; possibly TRBD2 for D (6 bases). The V end was cut by 5 bases, the J end by 6 bases, with 12 bases between. Germline CDR1 and CDR2: MNHNY and SVGAGI (reference sequence). The length of the CDR3 is 13 residues. The CDR3: CASSRRAGDTQYF. The CDR3 DNA sequence: TGTGCCAGCAGTCGGAGGGCCGGTGATACGCAGTATTTT.

To note about this clonotype: A read error may produce the germline difference seen at one junction end. The chain joins TRBV2 to TRBJ2-5, with 8 positions matching TRBD2. Germline assignment: CDR1 SNHLY and CDR2 FYNNEI. This CDR3 spans 15 amino acids. The CDR3 DNA sequence: TGTGCTAGCAGTGGCGGGCTAGCGGGCCAAGAGGCCCAGTACTTC. It translates to CASSGGLAGQEAQYF.

This clonotype was seen many times. The missing conserved phenylalanine or tryptophan at the end of this CDR3 makes a read error likely. The gene calls are TRBV6-4 and TRBJ2-3, with 9 bases matching TRBD1. The CDR3 runs 14 residues. After removal of 5 bases from V and 8 bases from J, the junction contained 8 bases not matched to a gene. Looked up from germline, CDR1 is MRHNA and CDR2 is SNTAGT. The CDR3 sequence: CASSRFQGQGTQYL. The CDR3 DNA sequence: TGTGCCAGCAGTAGATTCCAGGGACAGGGTACGCAGTATCTT.

This clonotype was seen many times. The rearrangement joins TRBV11-2 to TRBJ1-4, with a weak D call TRBD1 (5 bases). There are 16 residues in the CDR3. The germline V and J ends were trimmed by 5 bases and 2 bases, with 15 bases remaining between them. Per the germline V gene, CDR1 is SGHAT and CDR2 is FQNNGV. The CDR3 reads CASSTGGWATNEKLFF. CDR3 sequence (DNA): TGTGCCAGCAGCACGGGGGGGTGGGCTACTAATGAAAAACTGTTTTTT.

This clonotype came up once. One junction end does not reproduce the germline sequence, and a read error may be involved. This CDR3 is CAGSFGNSYGQYF. CDR3 nucleotide sequence: TGTGCCGGCAGCTTCGGCAATTCCTACGGGCAGTACTTC. The chain carries TRBV7-3 and TRBJ2-7; D gene unclear. The CDR3 is made up of 13 amino acids. Germline assignment: CDR1 SGHTA and CDR2 FQGTGA.

In its sample, this clonotype was seen many times. This could be a read error, since a much larger clone is one nucleotide away. The chain is built from TRBV7-2 and TRBJ1-2, with D unresolved. CDR1 is SGHTA and CDR2 is FQGNSA in the germline V gene. CDR3 length: 15 amino acids. For the CDR3, the DNA is TGTGCCAGCAGCTTAGGGGTGGGCGGCAACTATGGCTACCCCTTC. It codes for CASSLGVGGNYGYPF.

The J gene is TRBJ2-7, the V gene TRBV7-9, with D tentatively TRBD1 or TRBD2 (6 bases each). The germline V gene has CDR1 SEHNR and CDR2 FQNEAQ (reference sequence). V gave up 7 bases and J gave up 0 bases, with 16 bases separating them. This CDR3 has 15 amino acids. CDR3 amino acids: CASNNRDSLSYEQYF. For the CDR3, the DNA is TGTGCCAGCAACAACAGGGACTCGCTCTCCTACGAGCAGTACTTC.

This clonotype was recorded many times. The V gene is TRBV5-1, the J gene TRBJ2-1, with no clear D. The V gene's germline CDR1 is SGHRS and CDR2 YFSETQ. The CDR3 loop spans 15 amino acids. V was clipped by 1 base and J by 3 bases, with 11 bases between them. CDR3 amino acids: CASSLSSFLYNEQFF. The DNA for the CDR3 is TGCGCCAGCAGCTTGTCATCTTTTCTCTACAATGAGCAGTTCTTC.

The chain uses TRBV5-6 and TRBJ2-2; 9 positions match TRBD1. The germline V gene encodes CDR1 SGHDT and CDR2 YYEEEE. The V gene end was trimmed by 4 bases and the J gene end by 3 bases; junction bases not matched to a gene: 4. The length of the CDR3 is 15 residues. The chain's CDR3 is CASSLGTGYTGELFF. The DNA of the CDR3 is TGTGCCAGCAGCCTCGGGACAGGGTACACCGGGGAGCTGTTTTTT.

This clonotype showed up just once. As the CDR3 is not closed by the conserved phenylalanine or tryptophan, this likely results from a read error. The CDR3 region has the DNA TGTGCTACCGGGACAGGCCTCTCAGATACGCAGTATCTT. It is translated as CATGTGLSDTQYL. This chain links TRBV10-3 with TRBJ2-3, with 8 nucleotides matching TRBD1. Germline loops: CDR1 ENHRY, CDR2 SYGVKD. The CDR3 is 13 amino acids.

V usage is TRBV2 and J usage is TRBJ2-7; D gene unclear. Trimming removed 6 bases from V and 7 bases from J, with 13 bases in between. Germline CDR1 and CDR2: SNHLY and FYNNEI. CDR3 size: 12 residues. CDR3 sequence reads: CASRDPMGEQYF. CDR3 nucleotide sequence: TGTGCCAGCAGGGATCCAATGGGAGAGCAGTACTTC. The complete variable domain, with remaining parts taken from reference TRBV2 and TRBJ2-7, reads EPEVTQTPSHQVTQMGQEVILRCVPISNHLYFYWYRQILGQKVEFLVSFYNNEISEKSEIFDDQFSVERPDGSNFTLKIRSTKLEDSAMYFCASRDPMGEQYFGPGTRLTVT.

Only a few counts were recorded for this clonotype. The chain is built from TRBV6-2 or TRBV6-3 and TRBJ2-7, with TRBD2 matching 7 bases. Trimming at V came to 5 bases and at J to 1 base, leaving 8 bases not matched to a gene. Germline assignment: CDR1 MNHEY and CDR2 SVGEGT. The CDR3 has 15 residues. The CDR3 is CASSPSGGRSYEQYF. The CDR3 DNA is TGTGCCAGCAGTCCCTCGGGGGGTCGATCCTACGAGCAGTACTTC.

This clonotype was counted at least ten times. The chain couples TRBV20-1 to TRBJ2-3, with 11 bases that match TRBD2. The V segment lost 1 base and the J segment 3 bases; nucleotides outside the gene matches: 9. CDR1 is DFQATT and CDR2 is SNEGSKA in the germline V gene (reference sequence). There are 17 residues in the CDR3. CDR3 in amino acids: CSARVLAGGVRTDTQYF. The CDR3 DNA reads TGCAGTGCTAGAGTGCTAGCGGGAGGTGTAAGAACAGATACGCAGTATTTT.

The rearrangement uses TRBV11-3 and TRBJ2-3; TRBD1 is a possible D gene (5 bases). V lost 6 bases and J lost 0, with 7 bases in between. Looked up from germline, CDR1 is SGHNT and CDR2 is YENEEA. CDR3 length: 13 residues. This chain's CDR3 is CASRTASTDTQYF. The CDR3 coding sequence is TGTGCCAGCAGGACAGCTAGCACAGATACGCAGTATTTT.

As to this clonotype: The CDR3 does not end in the conserved phenylalanine or tryptophan, so this is likely a read error. The CDR3 DNA follows: TGTGCCAGCAGTTCAAATACAGGGTCAACACCCCTCCACCTT. Translating gives CASSSNTGSTPLHL. The rearrangement uses TRBV12-3 or TRBV12-4 and TRBJ1-6, with D tentatively TRBD1 (6 bases). CDR3 size: 14 residues. V gave up 4 bases and J gave up 11 bases, with 15 bases separating them.

This clonotype has a count of ten or more. The CDR3 protein is CASRLTGSSFYEQYF. The CDR3 coding sequence is TGTGCCAGCAGATTGACGGGTTCCAGCTTCTACGAGCAGTACTTC. This chain uses TRBV27 with TRBJ2-7; D call uncertain. Germline CDR1 MNHEY, CDR2 SMNVEV (reference sequence). V lost 6 bases and J 3 bases, leaving 18 bases between the germline ends. The CDR3 spans 15 residues.